The T cell receptor beta chain described here comes from a study of Ad26.COV2.S vaccination and SARS-CoV-2 variants. Study-level points and caveats: Vaccinees and placebo recipients showed similar non-spike TCR breadth.

The method was immunoSEQ multiplex PCR; TCRdb's version includes in-frame clones alone and lacks a portion of them. Of around 450,000 clones listed, 80% to 90% are singletons. Notes on this clone: The antigen is unknown. Other DNA sequences within the sample encode an identical CDR3.

The treatment: around 19 received Ad26.COV2.S at low or high dose, single or two shots; roughly 5 received placebo; per-sample allocation not given. After the first vaccine or placebo injection, samples were drawn on day 63. This CDR3 has 12 amino acids. Trimming pared 2 bases from V and 4 bases from J, leaving 4 bases between. Germline CDR1 SGHAT, CDR2 FQNNGV. The sample here was peripheral blood, taken in a trial of Ad26.COV2.S vaccine versus placebo. V is TRBV11-2 and J is TRBJ2-3, with D unclear. The TCR comes from a person between 18 and 60 years old who received the Ad26.COV2.S COVID-19 vaccine or a placebo. Here the CDR3 reads CASSLSSDTQYF. DNA for the CDR3: TGTGCCAGCAGCTTAAGTTCAGATACGCAGTATTTT.